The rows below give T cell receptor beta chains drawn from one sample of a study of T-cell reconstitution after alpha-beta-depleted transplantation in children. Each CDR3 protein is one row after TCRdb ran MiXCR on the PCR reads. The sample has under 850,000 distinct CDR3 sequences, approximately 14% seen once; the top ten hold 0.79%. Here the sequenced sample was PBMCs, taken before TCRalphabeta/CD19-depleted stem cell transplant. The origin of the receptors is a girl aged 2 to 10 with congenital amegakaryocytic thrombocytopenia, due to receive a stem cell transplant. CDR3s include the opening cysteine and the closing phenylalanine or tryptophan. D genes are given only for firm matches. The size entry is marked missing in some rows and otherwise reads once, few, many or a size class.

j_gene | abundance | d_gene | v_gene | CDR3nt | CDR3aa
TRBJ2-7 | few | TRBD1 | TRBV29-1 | TGCAGCGTTGTCTGGGACAGGTCCTACGAGCAGTACTTC | CSVVWDRSYEQYF
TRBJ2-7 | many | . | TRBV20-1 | TGCAGTGCAGCTTTGGACGTCTACGAGCAGTACTTC | CSAALDVYEQYF
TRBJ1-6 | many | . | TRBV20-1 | TGCAGTGCTAGAGTAGGGTTTGGCGATTCACCCCTCCACTTT | CSARVGFGDSPLHF
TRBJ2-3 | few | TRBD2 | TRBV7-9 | TGTGCCAGCAGCCCCAGCGGGGGTGAGAGTGTAGATACGCAGTATTTT | CASSPSGGESVDTQYF
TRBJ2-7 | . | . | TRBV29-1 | TGCAGCGTTGGCCTGGTGGGCAGGGGCGAGCAGTACTTC | CSVGLVGRGEQYF
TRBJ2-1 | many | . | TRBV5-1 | TGCGCCAGCAGCTTGATTGGAGGACAGAATGAGCAGTTCTTC | CASSLIGGQNEQFF
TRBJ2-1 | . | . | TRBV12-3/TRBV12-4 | TGTGCCAGCAGCCGAAATCTAGCGAGTGGGTACAATGAGCAGTTCTTC | CASSRNLASGYNEQFF
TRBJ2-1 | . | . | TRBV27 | TGTGCCAGCCACGTTGGGGTGGTGGGAGGAAGCTCCTACAATGAGCAGTTCTTC | CASHVGVVGGSSYNEQFF
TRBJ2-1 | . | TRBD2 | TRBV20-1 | TGCAGTGCTACCACCGGGACTAGCGCCGTAAATGAGCAGTTCTTC | CSATTGTSAVNEQFF
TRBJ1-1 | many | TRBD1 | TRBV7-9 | TGTGCCAGCAGCTTAGATAATGGGGGGACAGGGAACACTGAAGCTTTCTTT | CASSLDNGGTGNTEAFF
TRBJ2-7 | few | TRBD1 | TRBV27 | TGTGCCAGCAGTCCCCTCGACAGGGTTGAATTCTACGAGCAGTACTTC | CASSPLDRVEFYEQYF
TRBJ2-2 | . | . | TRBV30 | TGTGCCTGGAGTGTAGGGAGCACCGGGGAGCTGTTTTTT | CAWSVGSTGELFF
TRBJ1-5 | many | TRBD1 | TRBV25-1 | TGTGCCAGCAGTCCGGGGACAGGCCCCAATCAGCCCCAGCATTTT | CASSPGTGPNQPQHF
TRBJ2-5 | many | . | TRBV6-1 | TGTGCCAGCAGTGAAGCGCTTCGCGCCGCGGAGACCCAGTACTTC | CASSEALRAAETQYF
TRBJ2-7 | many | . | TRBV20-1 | TGCAGTGCTAGTAGATCGGCCTACGAGCAGTACTTC | CSASRSAYEQYF
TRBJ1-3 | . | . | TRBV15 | TGTGCCACCAGCAGGAACTCTGGAAACACCATATATTTT | CATSRNSGNTIYF
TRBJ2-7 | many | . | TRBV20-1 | TGCAGTGCCGAGTGGGCAGGGAGTTACGAGCAGTACTTC | CSAEWAGSYEQYF
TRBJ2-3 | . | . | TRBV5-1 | TGCGCCAGCAGACCTGGCCCCTCCGATACGCAGTATTTT | CASRPGPSDTQYF
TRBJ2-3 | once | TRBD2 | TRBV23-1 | TGCGCCAGCAGTCTAGGGACTAGCGGGAGAGTAGGGGCAGATACGCAGTATTTT | CASSLGTSGRVGADTQYF
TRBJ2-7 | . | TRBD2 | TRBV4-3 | TGCGCCAGCAGCTCCGCGCGAGGGGACTATCACTCCTACGAGCAGTACTTC | CASSSARGDYHSYEQYF
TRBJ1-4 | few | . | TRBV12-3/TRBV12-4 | TGTGCCAGCACTAATACACAGCCCTCGAGTGAAAAACTGTTTTTT | CASTNTQPSSEKLFF
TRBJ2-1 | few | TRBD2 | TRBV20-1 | TGCAGTGCTAGAGAAGAAATAGGACTAGCAGTCTACAATGAGCAGTTCTTC | CSAREEIGLAVYNEQFF
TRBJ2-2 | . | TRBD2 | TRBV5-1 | TGCGCCAGCAGCCAACGCGGGAGGACCGGGGAGCTGTTTTTT | CASSQRGRTGELFF
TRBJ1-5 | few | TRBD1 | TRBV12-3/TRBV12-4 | TGTGCCAGCAGTCGGACAGGGATACGGAATCAGCCCCAGCATTTT | CASSRTGIRNQPQHF
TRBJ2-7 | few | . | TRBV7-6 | TGTGCCAGCAGCTTAGAGGTCTCGCACGAGCAGTACTTC | CASSLEVSHEQYF
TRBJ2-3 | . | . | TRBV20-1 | TGCAGTATATCCCCGGGGGGCACAGATACGCAGTATTTT | CSISPGGTDTQYF